Shown below are 32 T cell receptor beta chains from a single sample sequenced in a study of post-analysis software for immune sequencing data. These receptors have no identified antigens. Built from TCR beta cDNA, the libraries had unique molecular identifiers in them. MiXCR, applied by TCRdb to the PCR reads, yields one record per CDR3 protein. The data contain 800,000 to 950,000 distinct CDR3 sequences, roughly 50% of them singletons. Study conclusions and caveats: Five or six TRBV segments (TRBV5-6, TRBV5-1 and TRBV20-1 among them) occurred more frequently in patients than in controls.

The sequenced sample consisted of blood. These receptors were collected from a girl between 10 and 17 years old with multiple sclerosis.

This clonotype was picked up a small number of times. The chain links TRBV29-1 to TRBJ2-7; 11 nucleotides match TRBD2. Germline loops: CDR1 SQVTM, CDR2 ANQGSEA. Germline trimming cut 5 bases from V and 0 bases from J; bases unmatched to any gene: 6. The CDR3 runs to 15 residues. The CDR3 protein is CSVHSTSGSSYEQYF. CDR3 in DNA: TGCAGCGTTCACTCCACTAGCGGGAGCTCCTACGAGCAGTACTTC.

V is TRBV9 and J is TRBJ2-7; a weak D match, TRBD1 (6 bases). The length of the CDR3 is 15 residues. Germline CDR1 SGDLS, CDR2 YYNGEE. Trimming removed 0 bases from V and 3 bases from J, with 13 bases in between. The chain's CDR3 is CASSVAGQGGYEQYF. The CDR3 coding sequence is TGTGCCAGCAGCGTAGCAGGCCAAGGGGGCTACGAGCAGTACTTC.

CDR3 in amino acids: CSASLGGGNTEAFF. The DNA of the CDR3 is TGCAGCGCCTCCCTTGGAGGAGGGAACACTGAAGCTTTCTTT. This rearrangement joins TRBV29-1 to TRBJ1-1; D not certain. The germline V gene encodes CDR1 SQVTM and CDR2 ANQGSEA. The germline V and J ends were trimmed by 7 bases and 1 base, with 16 bases remaining between them. The CDR3 sequence is 14 residues long.

The rearrangement joins TRBV5-1 to TRBJ2-1; 11 bases map to TRBD2. Germline CDR1 reads SGHRS; CDR2 reads YFSETQ. The V and J ends lost 4 bases and 0 bases, in that order; junction bases with no gene match: 3. The CDR3 is 16 residues long. CDR3 coding DNA: TGCGCCAGCAGCATTGGACTAGCGGGCTCCTACAATGAGCAGTTCTTC. Amino acids: CASSIGLAGSYNEQFF.

This chain links TRBV4-1 with TRBJ2-7, with 9 bases identical to TRBD2. This CDR3 spans 16 amino acids. Germline V gives CDR1 MGHRA, CDR2 YSYEKL. Trimming removed 0 bases from V and 4 bases from J; junction bases left unmatched: 7. Here the CDR3 DNA reads TGCGCCAGCAGCCAAGATCCTAGCGGGAAAGCTTACGAGCAGTACTTC. This encodes CASSQDPSGKAYEQYF.

The J gene is TRBJ2-5, the V gene TRBV20-1; 10 nucleotides line up with TRBD2. With 2 bases clipped from V and 1 base from J, the junction kept 7 bases outside the gene matches. The CDR3 is 16 amino acids. The germline gives CDR1 DFQATT, CDR2 SNEGSKA (reference sequence). The CDR3 sequence: CSARPLIAGGQETQYF. As DNA, the CDR3 is TGCAGTGCTAGACCGCTGATAGCGGGAGGCCAAGAGACCCAGTACTTC.

CDR3 sequence: CSVAKGPSSYNEQFF. The CDR3 DNA follows: TGCAGCGTAGCTAAGGGCCCCTCCTCCTACAATGAGCAGTTCTTC. The genes are TRBV29-1 and TRBJ2-1, with D unresolved. Trimming pared 6 bases from V and 0 bases from J, leaving 15 bases between. Germline loops: CDR1 SQVTM, CDR2 ANQGSEA. The CDR3 is made up of 15 amino acids.

The chain employs TRBV4-1 and TRBJ1-5; 7 bases are shared with TRBD1. The CDR3 covers 13 residues. Trimming at V came to 2 bases and at J to 5 bases, leaving 0 bases not matched to a gene. CDR1 is MGHRA and CDR2 is YSYEKL in the germline V gene. The CDR3 protein is CASSQQGDQPQHF. The CDR3 nucleotides are TGCGCCAGCAGCCAACAGGGGGATCAGCCCCAGCATTTT.

This clonotype was detected only a few times. The chain couples TRBV4-1 to TRBJ2-5; D is undetermined. Germline CDR1 is MGHRA and CDR2 is YSYEKL. There are 15 residues in the CDR3. Trimming stripped 0 bases from V and 1 base from J, with 9 bases between. The CDR3 region is CASSQDSRPQETQYF. DNA for the CDR3: TGCGCCAGCAGCCAAGATAGCAGGCCCCAAGAGACCCAGTACTTC.

The rearrangement links TRBV10-3 to TRBJ2-1; 11 nucleotides match TRBD2. The junction had 5 bases not matched to a gene; V was cut back by 3 bases and J by 4 bases. The CDR3 is 16 amino acids. The germline V gene encodes CDR1 ENHRY and CDR2 SYGVKD. CDR3 sequence reads: CAISDSTSGEYNEQFF. The CDR3 DNA sequence: TGTGCCATCAGTGATTCGACTAGCGGGGAGTACAATGAGCAGTTCTTC.

This chain joins TRBV12-3 or TRBV12-4 and TRBJ1-3, with a tentative D call TRBD1 (6 bases). The V and J ends lost 3 bases and 0 bases respectively, with 9 bases between them. The CDR3 length is 15 residues. In DNA, the CDR3 is TGTGCCAGCAGTTTGAGGGGGGTCTCTGGAAACACCATATATTTT. It encodes CASSLRGVSGNTIYF.

This sequence joins TRBV20-1 and TRBJ2-5; 10 nucleotides match TRBD2. V shed 2 bases and J 0 bases; nucleotides not matched to a gene: 12. CDR1 and CDR2 from the germline V gene are DFQATT and SNEGSKA (reference sequence). This CDR3 is built from 18 residues. This chain's CDR3 is CSARYSGLAERYQETQYF. Written as DNA, the CDR3 is TGCAGTGCTAGATACTCCGGACTAGCGGAACGGTACCAAGAGACCCAGTACTTC.

The rearrangement uses TRBV12-3 or TRBV12-4 and TRBJ2-7, with 11 nucleotides matching TRBD2. The CDR3 totals 13 residues. V lost 5 bases to trimming and J lost 10 bases; unmatched junction nucleotides: 7. The CDR3 loop is CASSEGLAEAQYF. CDR3 sequence (DNA): TGTGCCAGCAGTGAGGGACTAGCGGAGGCCCAGTACTTC.

The chain employs TRBV10-2 and TRBJ1-1; tentative D call: TRBD1 (6 bases). The CDR3 is 12 residues long. Trimming shortened V by 6 bases and J by 11 bases, and 16 bases separated the two germline ends. Germline CDR1 is WSHSY and CDR2 is SAAADI. CDR3 protein: CASSPAGALAFF. CDR3 in DNA: TGCGCCAGCAGCCCCGCAGGGGCGCTCGCTTTCTTT.

This clonotype was seen only once. This chain links TRBV7-8 with TRBJ1-5, with D possibly matching TRBD1 (6 bases). The CDR3 sequence is 16 residues long. V dropped 1 base and J dropped 1 base, with 11 bases sitting between them. The germline gives CDR1 SGHVS, CDR2 FQNEAQ. CDR3 DNA: TGTGCCAGCAGCTTAGTTGGGGGCTGGAGCAATCAGCCCCAGCATTTT. As protein: CASSLVGGWSNQPQHF.

The chain is built from TRBV6-5 and TRBJ2-7; D is uncertain. V was pared by 6 bases and J by 5 bases, with 14 bases between. Looked up from germline, CDR1 is MNHEY and CDR2 is SVGAGI. The CDR3 runs 13 residues. The CDR3 nucleotides read TGTGCCAGCAGCCCCGGTATGTTCCACGAGCAGTACTTC. It codes for CASSPGMFHEQYF.

V gene TRBV29-1 combines with J gene TRBJ1-1; D remains ambiguous. There are 13 residues in the CDR3. Germline V CDR1 and CDR2: SQVTM, ANQGSEA. Between the trimmed V and J ends, which lost 6 bases and 0 bases, there was a span of 11 bases. The CDR3, as DNA: TGCAGCGTGGCCTCCCTTATGAACACTGAAGCTTTCTTT. Residues: CSVASLMNTEAFF.

This chain uses TRBV20-1 with TRBJ1-5; no reliable D call. CDR3 length: 15 residues. The V end was cut by 1 base, the J end by 9 bases, with 19 bases between. Germline V gene lookup returns CDR1 DFQATT and CDR2 SNEGSKA (reference sequence). The chain's CDR3 is CSARAQLGVNRPQHF. CDR3 nucleotide sequence: TGCAGTGCTAGAGCTCAGCTCGGGGTCAACCGGCCCCAGCATTTT.

The CDR3 protein is CASSYRWQGPYEQYF. In DNA, the CDR3 is TGTGCCAGCAGTTACCGGTGGCAGGGGCCCTACGAGCAGTACTTC. The chain links TRBV12-3 or TRBV12-4 to TRBJ2-7, with D perhaps matching TRBD1 (6 bases). The length of the CDR3 is 15 residues. Trimming removed 4 bases at V and 2 bases at J, with 15 bases between.

The genes are TRBV20-1 and TRBJ2-7; 8 nucleotides agree with TRBD2. The V gene end was trimmed by 6 bases and the J gene end by 0 bases; junction bases not matched to a gene: 10. This CDR3 spans 15 amino acids. Per germline, CDR1 DFQATT and CDR2 SNEGSKA (reference sequence). The CDR3 coding sequence is TGCAGTGCCGGCGGGGCGGGGGGCACCTCCTACGAGCAGTACTTC. It translates to CSAGGAGGTSYEQYF.

This chain links TRBV6-5 with TRBJ2-7; 8 bases map to TRBD1. The V gene's germline CDR1 is MNHEY and CDR2 SVGAGI. Trimming took 6 bases from V and 2 from J; bases not matched to a gene: 12. The length of the CDR3 is 16 residues. This CDR3 is CASRHTNRGKTYEQYF. The CDR3 DNA sequence: TGTGCCAGCAGACATACTAACAGGGGGAAAACCTACGAGCAGTACTTC.

The V and J genes are TRBV2 and TRBJ2-1, with 7 nucleotides matching TRBD1. This CDR3 is 14 amino acids long. The germline CDR1 and CDR2 sequences are SNHLY and FYNNEI. J gave up 6 bases and V 4 bases, and 6 bases lay outside the gene matches. The CDR3 DNA reads TGTGCCAGCAGTGTAGACAGGGTGAGCAATGAGCAGTTCTTC. It is translated as CASSVDRVSNEQFF.

This clonotype has a single count. This chain links TRBV12-3 or TRBV12-4 with TRBJ2-1; 13 bases line up with TRBD2. There are 17 residues in the CDR3. Trimming cost V 0 bases and J 4 bases; bases outside gene matches: 3. CDR3 in amino acids: CASSLAGTSGKYNEQFF. The CDR3 DNA sequence: TGTGCCAGCAGTTTAGCAGGGACTAGCGGGAAATACAATGAGCAGTTCTTC.

The V call is TRBV20-1, the J call TRBJ2-1; D is uncertain. From germline, CDR1 is DFQATT and CDR2 SNEGSKA (reference sequence). V shed 7 bases and J shed 6 bases, with 7 bases lying between them. This CDR3 contains 10 residues. CDR3 protein: CSVLANEQFF. CDR3 in DNA: TGCAGTGTTTTGGCCAATGAGCAGTTCTTC.

Regarding this clonotype: This clone may be a read error of a much larger clone one base away. The CDR3 bases are TGTGCCATCCGACGGGATCTCTCTGGGGCCAACGTCCTGACTTTC. It translates to CAIRRDLSGANVLTF. The chain carries TRBV15 and TRBJ2-6, with D tentatively TRBD2 (5 bases). In germline, CDR1 is LNHNV, CDR2 YYDKDF (reference sequence). Trimming took 10 bases from V and 0 from J, leaving 13 bases between them. There are 15 residues in the CDR3. Supplemented by reference TRBV15 and TRBJ2-6, the full variable domain reads DAMVIQNPRYQVTQFGKPVTLSCSQTLNHNVMYWYQQKSSQAPKLLFHYYDKDFNNEADTPDNFQSRRPNTSFCFLDIRSPGLGDTAMYLCAIRRDLSGANVLTFGAGSRLTVL.

This clonotype has more than one count but fewer than ten. The chain is built from TRBV11-1 and TRBJ2-5, with D perhaps matching TRBD2 (6 bases). Germline-derived CDR1 and CDR2 are SGHAT and FQDESV (reference sequence). The V and J ends lost 5 bases and 1 base respectively, with 14 bases between them. This CDR3 region has 15 residues. The CDR3 reads CASSDPTSLQETQYF. CDR3 nucleotides: TGTGCCAGCAGCGACCCTACTAGCCTCCAAGAGACCCAGTACTTC. The variable domain in full, with the rest retrieved from reference TRBV11-1 and TRBJ2-5, is EAEVAQSPRYKITEKSQAVAFWCDPISGHATLYWYRQILGQGPELLVQFQDESVVDDSQLPKDRFSAERLKGVDSTLKIQPAELGDSAMYLCASSDPTSLQETQYFGPGTRLLVL.

This chain connects TRBV5-1 to TRBJ1-2; D may be TRBD1 (5 bases). Trimming shortened V by 0 bases and J by 7 bases, and 22 bases separated the two germline ends. The CDR3 loop spans 17 amino acids. The germline V gene encodes CDR1 SGHRS and CDR2 YFSETQ. Written as DNA, the CDR3 is TGCGCCAGCAGCTTGGAAGCCCCCGGGGGACCCCAGGTTGGCTACACCTTC. It yields the protein CASSLEAPGGPQVGYTF.

This clonotype was counted a single time. The chain employs TRBV27 and TRBJ1-1; the D gene is possibly TRBD1 (6 bases). The CDR3 runs 12 residues. V lost 7 bases and J 7 bases, leaving 13 bases between the germline ends. Germline CDR1 and CDR2: MNHEY and SMNVEV (reference sequence). CDR3 DNA sequence: TGTGCCAGCAAGCCGGCAGGGGATGAAGCTTTCTTT. Translated: CASKPAGDEAFF.

This clonotype has more than one count but fewer than ten. The rearrangement joins TRBV12-3 or TRBV12-4 to TRBJ2-7; either TRBD1 or TRBD2 may supply D (5 bases each). The CDR3 totals 12 residues. Trimming removed 7 bases from V and 5 bases from J, with 12 bases in between. The CDR3 loop is CASNSGPNEQYF. In DNA form, the CDR3 reads TGTGCCAGCAACTCGGGACCAAACGAGCAGTACTTC.

The chain joins TRBV12-3 or TRBV12-4 to TRBJ2-6, with TRBD1 matching over 8 bases. Trimming cost V 5 bases and J 0 bases; bases outside gene matches: 6. There are 17 residues in the CDR3. CDR3 loop: CASSGDRPSSGANVLTF. For the CDR3, the DNA is TGTGCCAGCAGTGGGGACAGGCCCTCCTCTGGGGCCAACGTCCTGACTTTC.

This chain joins TRBV5-1 and TRBJ2-5, with TRBD2 matching 9 bases. The germline CDR1 and CDR2 sequences are SGHRS and YFSETQ. The CDR3 length is 14 residues. J lost 13 bases, V lost 4 bases, and 14 bases had no gene match. The CDR3 here is CASSLGYDSGRMYF. DNA of the CDR3: TGCGCCAGCAGCCTGGGGTATGATAGCGGGAGAATGTACTTC.

This clonotype was detected a few times. The V call is TRBV20-1, the J call TRBJ2-1, with TRBD1 identical over 9 bases. The CDR3 runs 14 residues. Germline values: CDR1 DFQATT, CDR2 SNEGSKA (reference sequence). J lost 6 bases, V lost 6 bases, and 9 bases had no gene match. The CDR3: CSAPGQGVRNEQFF. DNA of the CDR3: TGCAGTGCACCGGGACAGGGAGTACGCAATGAGCAGTTCTTC.